These 16 T cell receptor beta chains were all obtained from the same sample, sequenced in a study of T cells expressing NK-cell markers (dated by TCRdb to 2018 to 2020). Libraries came from 5' RACE. The reads were generated on an Illumina HiSeq 2000. TCRdb reprocessed the sequencing reads and holds a single record per CDR3 protein sequence, with no DNA. This sample's listing comprises 300,000 to 450,000 distinct CDR3 sequences. The ten largest make up around 4.9% of the sample. Sequencing was done on a sample of blood T cells: a sorted CD56 or NKG2C T cell subset, CD4+ or CD8+ T cells, or bulk PBMC T cells (not recorded which). These receptors all come from a man aged 18-75 years in good health.

The genes are TRBV20-1 and TRBJ2-5; the TCRdb D gene call, TRBD1, has no DNA to confirm it. CDR3 length equals 15 residues. Germline CDR1 and CDR2: DFQATT and SNEGSKA (reference sequence). CDR3 loop: CSAQSLNRGKETQYF.

The rearrangement joins TRBV20-1 to TRBJ2-7. The CDR3 length is 13 residues. Looked up from germline, CDR1 is DFQATT and CDR2 is SNEGSKA (reference sequence). The CDR3 loop reads CSARIAGTSEQYF.

This rearrangement joins TRBV11-2 to TRBJ2-6; TCRdb gives TRBD2 as the D gene, but with no DNA this cannot be confirmed. This CDR3 region has 19 residues. Looked up from germline, CDR1 is SGHAT and CDR2 is FQNNGV. This CDR3 is CASSLRTSGDLSGANVLTF.

The chain links TRBV12-3 or TRBV12-4 to TRBJ1-2. This CDR3 has 13 residues. CDR3 in amino acids: CASSLTDGSGYTF.

The genes are TRBV27 and TRBJ2-7; the D gene TCRdb calls, TRBD1, cannot be checked with no DNA. Germline-derived CDR1 and CDR2 are MNHEY and SMNVEV (reference sequence). The CDR3 has 12 residues. This chain's CDR3 is CATHPQDYEQYF.

The gene calls are TRBV19 and TRBJ2-2; TCRdb proposes TRBD2, but this gene call is untestable without DNA. Germline V gene data show CDR1 as LNHDA and CDR2 as SQIVND (reference sequence). This CDR3 region has 16 residues. The CDR3: CASSILSRGGNGELFF.

This chain connects TRBV25-1 to TRBJ1-5; TCRdb lists TRBD1, though no DNA is available to test this call. CDR3 length: 15 residues. Germline CDR1 and CDR2: MGHDK and SYGVNS. The CDR3 spells CASSDLRQGDQPQHF.

The rearrangement links TRBV11-2 to TRBJ1-1; the TCRdb call, TRBD1, lacks DNA for checking. Germline V gene sequence: CDR1 SGHAT, CDR2 FQNNGV. The CDR3 length is 14 residues. This chain's CDR3 is CASSSGVFGTEAFF.

The chain employs TRBV3-1 and TRBJ2-5. The germline V gene encodes CDR1 LGHDT and CDR2 YNNKEL (reference sequence). The CDR3 sequence is 17 residues long. The CDR3 spells CASSQGLLDWQQETQYF.

The chain recombines TRBV6-1 with TRBJ2-1; no DNA is available, so the TRBD2 call from TCRdb remains unchecked. CDR3 size: 13 residues. CDR1 MNHNS and CDR2 SASEGT come from the germline V gene. The CDR3: CASGTSDNNEQFF.

The V and J genes are TRBV7-9 and TRBJ2-6; the TRBD1 assignment by TCRdb is unverifiable without DNA. This CDR3 contains 15 residues. Germline-derived CDR1 and CDR2 are SEHNR and FQNEAQ (reference sequence). CDR3 residues: CASSQWGSGANVLTF.

The V and J genes are TRBV9 and TRBJ2-7. The germline V gene has CDR1 SGDLS and CDR2 YYNGEE. The CDR3 runs to 14 residues. CDR3 region: CASSVSTTPYEQYF. The variable domain in full, completed from reference TRBV9 and TRBJ2-7, reads DSGVTQTPKHLITATGQRVTLRCSPRSGDLSVYWYQQSLDQGLQFLIQYYNGEERAKGNILERFSAQQFPDLHSELNLSSLELGDSALYFCASSVSTTPYEQYFGPGTRLTVT.

The chain carries TRBV15 and TRBJ2-3; the D call of TRBD1 rests on TCRdb alone, since no DNA is present to check it. The CDR3 consists of 14 residues. Germline-derived CDR1 and CDR2 are LNHNV and YYDKDF (reference sequence). CDR3 loop: CATSRGTGTDTQYF.

The rearrangement joins TRBV5-1 to TRBJ2-7; TCRdb picks TRBD2, but there is no DNA to check that call. CDR3 length: 15 residues. Germline-derived CDR1 and CDR2 are SGHRS and YFSETQ. The CDR3 sequence is CASSFASPWGYEQYF.

The rearrangement joins TRBV4-2 to TRBJ2-3; the D call of TRBD1 rests on TCRdb alone, since no DNA is present to check it. The germline V gene has CDR1 LGHNA and CDR2 YNFKEQ. The CDR3 extends over 14 amino acids. CDR3 sequence: CASSQGQGIDTQYF.

The chain is built from TRBV7-6 and TRBJ2-3; the TCRdb D gene call, TRBD1, has no DNA to confirm it. CDR1 and CDR2 from the germline V gene are SGHVS and FNYEAQ. CDR3 size: 17 residues. The CDR3 is CASSLAFGGGPTDTQYF.